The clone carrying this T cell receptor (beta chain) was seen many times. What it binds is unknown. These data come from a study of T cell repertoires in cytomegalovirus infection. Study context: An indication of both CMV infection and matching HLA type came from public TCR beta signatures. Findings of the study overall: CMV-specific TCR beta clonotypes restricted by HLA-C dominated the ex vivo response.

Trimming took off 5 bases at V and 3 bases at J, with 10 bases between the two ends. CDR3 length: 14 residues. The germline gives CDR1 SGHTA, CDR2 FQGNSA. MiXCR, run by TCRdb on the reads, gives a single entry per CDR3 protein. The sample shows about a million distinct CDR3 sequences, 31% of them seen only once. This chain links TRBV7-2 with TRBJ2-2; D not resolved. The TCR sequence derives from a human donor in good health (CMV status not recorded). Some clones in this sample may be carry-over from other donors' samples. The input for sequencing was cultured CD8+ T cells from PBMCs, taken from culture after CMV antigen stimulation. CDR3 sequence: CASSPGSYTGELFF. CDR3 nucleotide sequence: TGTGCCAGCAGCCCAGGATCGTACACCGGGGAGCTGTTTTTT.